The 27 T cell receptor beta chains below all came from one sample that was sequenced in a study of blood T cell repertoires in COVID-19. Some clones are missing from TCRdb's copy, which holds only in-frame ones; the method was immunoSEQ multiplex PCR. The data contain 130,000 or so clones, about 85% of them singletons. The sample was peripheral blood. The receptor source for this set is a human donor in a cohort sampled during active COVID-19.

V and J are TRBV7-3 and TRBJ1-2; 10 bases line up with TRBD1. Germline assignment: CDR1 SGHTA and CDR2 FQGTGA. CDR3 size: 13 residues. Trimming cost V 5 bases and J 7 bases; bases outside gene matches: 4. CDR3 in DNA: TGTGCCAGCAGCCGGACAGGGGGAGGTGGCTACACCTTC. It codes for CASSRTGGGGYTF.

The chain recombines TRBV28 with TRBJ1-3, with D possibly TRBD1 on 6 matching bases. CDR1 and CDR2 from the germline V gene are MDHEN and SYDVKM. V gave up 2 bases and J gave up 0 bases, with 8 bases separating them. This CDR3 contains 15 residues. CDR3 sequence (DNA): TGTGCCAGCAGTTTAAAACAGGGCTCTGGAAACACCATATATTTT. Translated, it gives CASSLKQGSGNTIYF.

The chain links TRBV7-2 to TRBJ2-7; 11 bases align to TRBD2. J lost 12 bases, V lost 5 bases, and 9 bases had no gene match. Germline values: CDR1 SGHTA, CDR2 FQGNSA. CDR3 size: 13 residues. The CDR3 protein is CASSMGLAERAYF. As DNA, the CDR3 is TGTGCCAGCAGCATGGGACTAGCGGAGAGGGCGTACTTC.

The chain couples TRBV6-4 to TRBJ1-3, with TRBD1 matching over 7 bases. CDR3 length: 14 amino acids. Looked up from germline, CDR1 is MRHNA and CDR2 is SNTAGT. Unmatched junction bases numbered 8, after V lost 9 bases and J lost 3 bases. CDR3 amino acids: CARFLQGNGNTIYF. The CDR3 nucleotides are TGTGCCAGATTTCTACAGGGGAATGGAAACACCATATATTTT.

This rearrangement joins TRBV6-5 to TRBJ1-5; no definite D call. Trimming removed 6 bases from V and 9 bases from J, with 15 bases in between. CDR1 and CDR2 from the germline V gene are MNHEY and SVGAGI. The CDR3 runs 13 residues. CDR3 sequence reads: CASSGGPSRPQHF. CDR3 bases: TGTGCCAGCAGCGGCGGGCCATCACGGCCCCAGCATTTT.

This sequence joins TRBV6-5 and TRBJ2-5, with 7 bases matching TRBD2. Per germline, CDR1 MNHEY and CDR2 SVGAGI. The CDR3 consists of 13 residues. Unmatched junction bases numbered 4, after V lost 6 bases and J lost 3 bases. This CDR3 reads CASRGSGEETQYF. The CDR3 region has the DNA TGTGCCAGCAGGGGGAGCGGGGAAGAGACCCAGTACTTC.

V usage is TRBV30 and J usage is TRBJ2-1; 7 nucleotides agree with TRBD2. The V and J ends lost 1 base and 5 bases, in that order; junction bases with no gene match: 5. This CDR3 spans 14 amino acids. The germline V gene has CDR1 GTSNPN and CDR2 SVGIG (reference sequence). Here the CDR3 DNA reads TGTGCCTGGAGTGCCGGGAGGCGGAACAATGAGCAGTTCTTC. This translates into CAWSAGRRNNEQFF.

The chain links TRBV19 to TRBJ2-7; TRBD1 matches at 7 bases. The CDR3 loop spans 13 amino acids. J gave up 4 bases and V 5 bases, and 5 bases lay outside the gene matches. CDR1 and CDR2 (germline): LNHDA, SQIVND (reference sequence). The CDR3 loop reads CASSVDRRYEQYF. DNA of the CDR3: TGTGCCAGTAGTGTGGACAGGAGGTACGAGCAGTACTTC. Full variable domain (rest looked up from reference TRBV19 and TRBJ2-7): DGGITQSPKYLFRKEGQNVTLSCEQNLNHDAMYWYRQDPGQGLRLIYYSQIVNDFQKGDIAEGYSVSREKKESFPLTVTSAQKNPTAFYLCASSVDRRYEQYFGPGTRLTVT.

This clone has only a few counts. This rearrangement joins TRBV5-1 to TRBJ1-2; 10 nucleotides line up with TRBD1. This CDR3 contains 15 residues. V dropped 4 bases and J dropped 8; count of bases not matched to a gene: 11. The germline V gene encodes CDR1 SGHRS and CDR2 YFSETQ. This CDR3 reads CASSIVGTGVQGYTF. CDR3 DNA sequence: TGCGCCAGCAGCATCGTAGGGACAGGGGTGCAAGGCTACACCTTC.

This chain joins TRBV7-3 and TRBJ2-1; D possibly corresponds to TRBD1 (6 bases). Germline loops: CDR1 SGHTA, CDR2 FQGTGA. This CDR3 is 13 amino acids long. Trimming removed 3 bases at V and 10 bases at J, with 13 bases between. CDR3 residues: CASSFLQGREQFF. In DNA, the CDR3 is TGTGCCAGCAGCTTCCTCCAGGGGCGGGAGCAGTTCTTC. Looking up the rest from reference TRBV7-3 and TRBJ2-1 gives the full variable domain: GAGVSQTPSNKVTEKGKYVELRCDPISGHTALYWYRQSLGQGPEFLIYFQGTGAADDSGLPNDRFFAVRPEGSVSTLKIQRTERGDSAVYLCASSFLQGREQFFGPGTRLTVL.

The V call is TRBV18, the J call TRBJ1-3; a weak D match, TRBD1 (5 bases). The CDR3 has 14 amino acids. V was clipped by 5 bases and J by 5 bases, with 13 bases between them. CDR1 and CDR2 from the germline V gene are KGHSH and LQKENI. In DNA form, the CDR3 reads TGTGCCAGCTCATCAGGGTCAGGGCGAAACACCATATATTTT. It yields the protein CASSSGSGRNTIYF.

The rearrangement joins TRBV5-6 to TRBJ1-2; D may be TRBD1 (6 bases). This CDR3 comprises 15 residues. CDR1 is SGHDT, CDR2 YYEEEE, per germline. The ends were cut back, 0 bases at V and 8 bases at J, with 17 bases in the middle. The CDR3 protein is CASSLEGTGRGGYTF. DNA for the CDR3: TGTGCCAGCAGCTTGGAGGGAACAGGGAGAGGAGGCTACACCTTC.

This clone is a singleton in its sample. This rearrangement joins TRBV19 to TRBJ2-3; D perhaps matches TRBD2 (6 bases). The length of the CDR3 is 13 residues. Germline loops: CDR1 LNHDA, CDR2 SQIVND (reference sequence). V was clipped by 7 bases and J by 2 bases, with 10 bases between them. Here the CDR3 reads CASNVADTDTQYF. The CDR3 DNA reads TGTGCCAGTAACGTAGCGGACACAGATACGCAGTATTTT.

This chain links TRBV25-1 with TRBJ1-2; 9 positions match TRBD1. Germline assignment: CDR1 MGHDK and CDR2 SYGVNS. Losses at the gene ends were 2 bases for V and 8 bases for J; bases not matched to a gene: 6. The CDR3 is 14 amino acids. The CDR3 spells CASSETGTGRGYTF. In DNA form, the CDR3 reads TGTGCCAGCAGTGAAACCGGGACAGGGAGAGGCTACACCTTC.

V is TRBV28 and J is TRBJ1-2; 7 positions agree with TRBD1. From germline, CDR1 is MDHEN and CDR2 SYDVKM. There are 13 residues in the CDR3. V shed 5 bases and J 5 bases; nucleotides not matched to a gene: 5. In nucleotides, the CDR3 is TGTGCCAGCAGTCCGCGGACAGGATATGGCTACACCTTC. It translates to CASSPRTGYGYTF.

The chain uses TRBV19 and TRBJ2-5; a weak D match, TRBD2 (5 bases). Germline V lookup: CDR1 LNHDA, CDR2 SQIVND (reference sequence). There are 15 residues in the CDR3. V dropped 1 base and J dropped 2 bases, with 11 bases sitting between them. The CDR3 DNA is TGTGCCAGTAGTATAGCCCCCGGGATTCAAGAGACCCAGTACTTC. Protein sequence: CASSIAPGIQETQYF.

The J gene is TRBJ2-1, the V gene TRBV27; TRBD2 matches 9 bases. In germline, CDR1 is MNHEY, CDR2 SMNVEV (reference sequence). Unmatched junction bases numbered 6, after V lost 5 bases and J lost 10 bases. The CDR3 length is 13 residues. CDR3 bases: TGTGCCAGCAGTGTCCTAGCGGGACGGGAGCAGTTCTTC. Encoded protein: CASSVLAGREQFF.

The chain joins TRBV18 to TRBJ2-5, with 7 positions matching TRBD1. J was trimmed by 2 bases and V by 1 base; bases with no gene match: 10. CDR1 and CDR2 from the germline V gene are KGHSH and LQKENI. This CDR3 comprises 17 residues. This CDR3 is CASSPRGGETGQETQYF. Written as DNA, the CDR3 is TGTGCCAGCTCACCACGAGGGGGTGAGACAGGGCAAGAGACCCAGTACTTC.

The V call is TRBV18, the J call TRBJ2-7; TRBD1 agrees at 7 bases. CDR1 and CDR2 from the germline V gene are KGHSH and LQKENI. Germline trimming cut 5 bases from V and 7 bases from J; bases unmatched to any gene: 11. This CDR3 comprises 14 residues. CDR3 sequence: CASSVNRGLEEQYF. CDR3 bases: TGTGCCAGCTCAGTCAACAGGGGTTTAGAAGAGCAGTACTTC.

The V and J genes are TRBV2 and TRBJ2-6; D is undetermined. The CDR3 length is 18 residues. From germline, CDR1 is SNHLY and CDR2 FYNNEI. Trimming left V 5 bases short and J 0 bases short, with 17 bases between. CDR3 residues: CASSSTVTPFSGANVLTF. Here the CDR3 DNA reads TGTGCCAGCAGTTCAACAGTTACCCCTTTCTCTGGGGCCAACGTCCTGACTTTC.

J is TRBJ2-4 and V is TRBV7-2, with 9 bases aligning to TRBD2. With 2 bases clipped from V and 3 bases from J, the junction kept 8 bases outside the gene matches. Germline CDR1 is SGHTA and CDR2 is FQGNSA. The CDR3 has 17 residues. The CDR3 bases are TGTGCCAGCAGCTTAAGTGCGGGAGGGCTTGTCAAAAACATTCAGTACTTC. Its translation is CASSLSAGGLVKNIQYF.

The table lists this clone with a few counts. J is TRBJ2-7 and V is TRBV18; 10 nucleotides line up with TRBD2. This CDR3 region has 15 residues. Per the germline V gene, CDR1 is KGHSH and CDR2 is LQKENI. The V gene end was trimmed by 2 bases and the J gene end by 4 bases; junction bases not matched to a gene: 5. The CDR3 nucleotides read TGTGCCAGCTCACCAAGCCTAGCGGGAGCATACGAGCAGTACTTC. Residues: CASSPSLAGAYEQYF.

CDR3 bases: TGTGCCAGCAGCCCGGGTTGGGCTAGCGGGAGGGCTTCTGGCGAGCAGTACTTC. Translation gives CASSPGWASGRASGEQYF. The chain is built from TRBV3-1 (or the pseudogene TRBV3-2) and TRBJ2-7; 12 bases line up with TRBD2. The CDR3 has 18 residues. Germline trimming cut 4 bases from V and 6 bases from J; bases unmatched to any gene: 16. CDR1 and CDR2 (germline): LGHDT, YNNKEL (reference sequence).

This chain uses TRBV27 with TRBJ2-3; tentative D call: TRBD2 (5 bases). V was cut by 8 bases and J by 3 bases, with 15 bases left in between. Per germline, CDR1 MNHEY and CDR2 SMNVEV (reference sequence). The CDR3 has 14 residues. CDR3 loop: CASGGGLKTDTQYF. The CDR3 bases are TGTGCCAGCGGAGGTGGATTGAAAACAGATACGCAGTATTTT.

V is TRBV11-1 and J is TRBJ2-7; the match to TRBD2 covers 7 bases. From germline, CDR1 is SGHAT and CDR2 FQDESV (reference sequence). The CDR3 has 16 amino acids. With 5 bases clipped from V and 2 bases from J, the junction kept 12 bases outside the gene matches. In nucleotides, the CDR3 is TGTGCCAGCAGCCCCTCGGGACTAAATATCCCCTACGAGCAGTACTTC. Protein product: CASSPSGLNIPYEQYF.

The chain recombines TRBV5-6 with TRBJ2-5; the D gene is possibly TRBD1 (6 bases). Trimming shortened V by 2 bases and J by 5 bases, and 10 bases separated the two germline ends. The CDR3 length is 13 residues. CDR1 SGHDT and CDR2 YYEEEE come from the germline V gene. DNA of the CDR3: TGTGCCAGCAGCTTTACAGGGCCCGAGACCCAGTACTTC. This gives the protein CASSFTGPETQYF.

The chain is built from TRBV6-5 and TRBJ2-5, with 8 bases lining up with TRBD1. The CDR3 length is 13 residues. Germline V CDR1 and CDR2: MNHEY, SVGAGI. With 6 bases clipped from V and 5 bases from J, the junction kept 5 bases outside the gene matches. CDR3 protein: CASRPGGRETQYF. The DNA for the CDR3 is TGTGCCAGCAGACCAGGGGGCAGGGAGACCCAGTACTTC.